The next 20 T cell receptor beta chains were all read from a single sample in a study of blood T cell repertoires in COVID-19. Only in-frame clones appear in the TCRdb table, and some are missing; sequencing was by immunoSEQ multiplex PCR. The table includes 56,000 or so clones, approximately 88% detected once. Sequences were obtained from peripheral blood. Receptor source: a human donor in a cohort sampled during active COVID-19.

The V gene is TRBV10-3, the J gene TRBJ1-1; no firm D call. The V end lost 6 bases, the J end lost 0 bases, and 17 bases lay between the germline ends. CDR1 is ENHRY, CDR2 SYGVKD, per germline. This CDR3 comprises 16 residues. The CDR3 spells CAIREGGISLNTEAFF. CDR3 sequence (DNA): TGTGCCATCAGGGAGGGCGGGATTTCTTTGAACACTGAAGCTTTCTTT.

V is TRBV6-6 and J is TRBJ1-1, with 8 bases matching TRBD1. The CDR3 sequence is 14 residues long. CDR1 MNHNY and CDR2 SVGAGI come from the germline V gene (reference sequence). The V segment lost 6 bases and the J segment 1 base; nucleotides outside the gene matches: 4. The CDR3 DNA reads as TGTGCCAGCAGATGGACAGGGCCGAACACTGAAGCTTTCTTT. The encoded protein is CASRWTGPNTEAFF.

Note on this clone: In the same sample, other DNA sequences code for this CDR3. This chain links TRBV18 with TRBJ2-7; D might be TRBD2 (6 bases). V dropped 3 bases and J dropped 5 bases, with 14 bases sitting between them. Germline V gene sequence: CDR1 KGHSH, CDR2 LQKENI. CDR3 size: 14 residues. The CDR3 spells CASSPREPWDEQYF. CDR3 in DNA: TGTGCCAGCTCACCGCGGGAACCATGGGACGAGCAGTACTTC.

This chain connects TRBV9 to TRBJ2-3; 8 bases match TRBD1. Per germline, CDR1 SGDLS and CDR2 YYNGEE. CDR3 length: 15 residues. With V trimmed by 4 bases and J by 1 base, 5 bases remained unmatched. The CDR3 DNA reads as TGTGCCAGCAGCCTACCGGGACAGGGCACAGATACGCAGTATTTT. Its translation is CASSLPGQGTDTQYF.

This chain's CDR3 is CASSLGTPYNSPLHF. CDR3 in DNA: TGCGCCAGCAGCTTGGGGACACCTTATAATTCACCCCTCCACTTT. The chain recombines TRBV5-1 with TRBJ1-6, with D tentatively TRBD1 (5 bases). V was trimmed by 0 bases and J by 4 bases, leaving 8 bases between them. Germline lookup yields CDR1 SGHRS and CDR2 YFSETQ. The CDR3 has 15 residues.

The chain carries TRBV28 and TRBJ1-3, with 7 nucleotides matching TRBD1. The CDR3 runs to 15 residues. Germline CDR1 reads MDHEN; CDR2 reads SYDVKM. V gave up 6 bases and J gave up 0 bases; unmatched junction bases: 5. CDR3 in amino acids: CASRLTGASGNTIYF. CDR3 in DNA: TGTGCCAGCAGGCTTACAGGGGCCTCTGGAAACACCATATATTTT.

This chain uses TRBV27 with TRBJ2-7; tentatively, D is TRBD2 (5 bases). CDR3 length equals 14 residues. Trimming stripped 2 bases from V and 0 bases from J, with 8 bases between. The germline CDR1 and CDR2 sequences are MNHEY and SMNVEV (reference sequence). The CDR3 region has the DNA TGTGCCAGCAGTTTAGGACGGGGCTCCTACGAGCAGTACTTC. This gives the protein CASSLGRGSYEQYF.

The gene calls are TRBV5-5 and TRBJ2-7, with a possible D match to TRBD2 (6 bases). This CDR3 has 15 amino acids. CDR1 and CDR2 (germline): SGHKS, YYEKEE (reference sequence). Trimming removed 0 bases at V and 3 bases at J, with 13 bases between. This CDR3 is CASSLAAAGFYEQYF. The CDR3 DNA sequence: TGTGCCAGCAGCTTGGCCGCGGCGGGGTTCTACGAGCAGTACTTC.

The CDR3 here is CASSDGTGGENEQFF. DNA for the CDR3: TGCGCCAGCAGTGACGGGACAGGGGGTGAGAATGAGCAGTTCTTC. This chain joins TRBV10-1 and TRBJ2-1, with 11 bases identical to TRBD1. Germline assignment: CDR1 WNHNN and CDR2 SYGVQD (reference sequence). The length of the CDR3 is 15 residues. Unmatched junction bases numbered 5, after V lost 3 bases and J lost 7 bases.

This sequence joins TRBV30 and TRBJ1-2; D is perhaps TRBD1 (6 bases). The V and J ends lost 4 bases and 8 bases respectively, with 11 bases between them. CDR1 and CDR2 from the germline V gene are GTSNPN and SVGIG (reference sequence). The CDR3 sequence is 11 residues long. The CDR3 coding sequence is TGTGCCTGGAATAGGGGGATAGGCTACACCTTC. Encoded protein: CAWNRGIGYTF.

The gene calls are TRBV5-1 and TRBJ2-5, with 7 bases identical to TRBD1. The V gene's germline CDR1 is SGHRS and CDR2 YFSETQ. Germline trimming cut 2 bases from V and 5 bases from J; bases unmatched to any gene: 9. This CDR3 spans 15 amino acids. The CDR3 spells CASSLRDSEGETQYF. CDR3 coding DNA: TGCGCCAGCAGCTTAAGGGACAGCGAGGGGGAGACCCAGTACTTC.

Points on this clone: At the DNA level, this CDR3 is encoded by other sequences in the same sample as well. V and J are TRBV3-1 (or the pseudogene TRBV3-2) and TRBJ2-2; 9 positions match TRBD2. The germline CDR1 and CDR2 sequences are LGHDT and YNNKEL (reference sequence). J lost 1 base, V lost 1 base, and 1 base had no gene match. This CDR3 has 16 amino acids. As DNA, the CDR3 is TGTGCCAGCAGCCAAGGTAGCGGGGGGAACACCGGGGAGCTGTTTTTT. Translated, it gives CASSQGSGGNTGELFF.

The chain uses TRBV30 and TRBJ1-2; the D gene is possibly TRBD1 (5 bases). Trimming took off 5 bases at V and 6 bases at J, with 10 bases between the two ends. CDR1 and CDR2 from the germline V gene are GTSNPN and SVGIG (reference sequence). The CDR3 runs to 11 residues. CDR3 bases: TGTGCCTGGGTCAGGGCTGATGGCTACACCTTC. Translating it yields CAWVRADGYTF.

The rearrangement uses TRBV7-6 and TRBJ1-3; D remains ambiguous. V lost 5 bases and J lost 3, with 8 bases in between. Germline-derived CDR1 and CDR2 are SGHVS and FNYEAQ. The CDR3 consists of 13 residues. CDR3 sequence (DNA): TGTGCCAGCAGCCAACAATATGGAAACACCATATATTTT. It translates to CASSQQYGNTIYF.

The gene calls are TRBV7-2 and TRBJ2-3, with 10 bases matching TRBD2. CDR3 length: 18 amino acids. Looked up from germline, CDR1 is SGHTA and CDR2 is FQGNSA. V shed 1 base and J 0 bases; nucleotides not matched to a gene: 7. CDR3 sequence (DNA): TGTGCCAGCAGCTTAGAAGCAGCGGGGGGGCCTAGCACAGATACGCAGTATTTT. Its protein product is CASSLEAAGGPSTDTQYF.

This CDR3 reads CAAGTLQPQHF. The CDR3 bases are TGTGCCGCGGGAACGCTACAGCCCCAGCATTTT. V gene TRBV28 combines with J gene TRBJ1-5; D gene uncertain. Per the germline V gene, CDR1 is MDHEN and CDR2 is SYDVKM. The CDR3 is made up of 11 amino acids. V gave up 11 bases and J gave up 7 bases, with 12 bases separating them.

The chain links TRBV7-9 to TRBJ2-3, with 9 nucleotides matching TRBD2. Germline trimming cut 5 bases from V and 2 bases from J; bases unmatched to any gene: 8. The CDR3 has 16 residues. Germline CDR1 SEHNR, CDR2 FQNEAQ (reference sequence). CDR3 nucleotide sequence: TGTGCCAGCAGCGTCCCGGGACTAGCTCCCACAGATACGCAGTATTTT. Translation gives CASSVPGLAPTDTQYF.

V is TRBV7-2 and J is TRBJ2-5; 14 positions agree with TRBD2. This CDR3 contains 17 residues. The V gene's germline CDR1 is SGHTA and CDR2 FQGNSA. V was pared by 1 base and J by 4 bases, with 5 bases of the junction left unmatched. CDR3: CASSLGTSGGSGETQYF. DNA for the CDR3: TGTGCCAGCAGCTTAGGGACTAGCGGGGGGTCCGGAGAGACCCAGTACTTC.

This chain links TRBV5-6 with TRBJ2-2, with D possibly matching TRBD2 (6 bases). The V gene lost 0 bases and the J gene lost 0 bases, with 12 bases spanning the gap. In germline, CDR1 is SGHDT, CDR2 YYEEEE. The CDR3 has 17 residues. The CDR3, as DNA: TGTGCCAGCAGCTTGGTGGGGGGAAGCGCGAACACCGGGGAGCTGTTTTTT. Its protein is CASSLVGGSANTGELFF. Together with reference TRBV5-6 and TRBJ2-2, the CDR3 gives the full variable domain: DAGVTQSPTHLIKTRGQQVTLRCSPKSGHDTVSWYQQALGQGPQFIFQYYEEEERQRGNFPDRFSGHQFPNYSSELNVNALLLGDSALYLCASSLVGGSANTGELFFGEGSRLTVL.

The V call is TRBV18, the J call TRBJ2-6, with D perhaps TRBD1 (5 bases). Per germline, CDR1 KGHSH and CDR2 LQKENI. Trimming removed 4 bases from V and 0 bases from J, with 16 bases in between. The CDR3 covers 18 residues. As DNA, the CDR3 is TGTGCCAGCTCACAGATGGGGCAGGAAACCTCTGGGGCCAACGTCCTGACTTTC. The encoded protein is CASSQMGQETSGANVLTF.